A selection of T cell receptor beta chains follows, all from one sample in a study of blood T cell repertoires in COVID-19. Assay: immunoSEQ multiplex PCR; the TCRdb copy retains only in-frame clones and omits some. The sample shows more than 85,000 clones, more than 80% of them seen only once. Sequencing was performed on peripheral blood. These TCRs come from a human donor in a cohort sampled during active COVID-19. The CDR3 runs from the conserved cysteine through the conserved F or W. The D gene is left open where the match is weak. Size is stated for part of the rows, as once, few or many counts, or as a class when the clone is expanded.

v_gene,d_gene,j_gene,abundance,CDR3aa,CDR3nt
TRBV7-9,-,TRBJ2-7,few,CASSLWDTYHEQYF,TGTGCCAGCAGCTTATGGGACACCTACCACGAGCAGTACTTC
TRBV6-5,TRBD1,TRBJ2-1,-,CASSGQGVKQFF,TGTGCCAGCAGCGGACAGGGGGTCAAACAGTTCTTC
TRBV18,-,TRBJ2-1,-,CASSPPPVYNEQFF,TGTGCCAGCTCACCTCCCCCAGTCTACAATGAGCAGTTCTTC
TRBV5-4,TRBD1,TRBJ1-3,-,CASSLGQGYGNTIYF,TGTGCCAGCAGCCTGGGACAGGGCTACGGAAACACCATATATTTT
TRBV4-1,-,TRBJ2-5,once,CASSQASNPETQYF,TGCGCCAGCAGCCAAGCTAGCAACCCAGAGACCCAGTACTTC
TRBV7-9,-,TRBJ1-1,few,CASSFAMTEAFF,TGTGCCAGCAGCTTTGCGATGACTGAAGCTTTCTTT
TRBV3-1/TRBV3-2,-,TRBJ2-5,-,CASSQDPSRETQYF,TGTGCCAGCAGCCAAGATCCTAGCAGAGAGACCCAGTACTTC
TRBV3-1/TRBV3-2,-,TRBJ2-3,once,CASSQSGRGISTDTQYF,TGTGCCAGCAGCCAATCGGGCAGGGGCATTAGCACAGATACGCAGTATTTT
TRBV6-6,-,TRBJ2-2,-,CASSPISVAGELFF,TGTGCCAGCAGCCCTATCAGCGTAGCCGGGGAGCTGTTTTTT
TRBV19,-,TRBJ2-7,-,CASSRPGPYEQYF,TGTGCCAGTAGCCGACCAGGCCCCTACGAGCAGTACTTC
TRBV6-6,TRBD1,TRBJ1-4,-,CATNRQGNPNEKLFF,TGTGCCACCAATCGACAGGGGAATCCTAATGAAAAACTGTTTTTT
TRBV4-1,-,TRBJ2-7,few,CASSQTSSDPPYEQYF,TGCGCCAGCAGCCAAACCAGTTCTGATCCCCCCTACGAGCAGTACTTC
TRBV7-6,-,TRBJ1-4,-,CASTPWGGSTNEKLFF,TGTGCCAGCACCCCATGGGGGGGCTCAACTAATGAAAAACTGTTTTTT
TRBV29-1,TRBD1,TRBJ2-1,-,CSVDDRVYNEQFF,TGCAGCGTTGACGACAGGGTCTACAATGAGCAGTTCTTC
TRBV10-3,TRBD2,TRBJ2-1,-,CAISELAGSYNEQFF,TGTGCCATCAGTGAACTAGCGGGATCCTACAATGAGCAGTTCTTC
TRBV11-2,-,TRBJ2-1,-,CASSLAGSQFF,TGTGCCAGCAGCTTAGCCGGGTCGCAGTTCTTC
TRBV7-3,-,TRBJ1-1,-,CASSLNTGFMNTEAFF,TGTGCCAGCAGCTTAAATACCGGGTTCATGAACACTGAAGCTTTCTTT
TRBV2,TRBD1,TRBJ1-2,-,CASLGQGAGYGYTF,TGTGCCAGCCTAGGGCAGGGGGCTGGCTATGGCTACACCTTC
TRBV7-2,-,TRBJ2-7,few,CASSLNSYEQYF,TGTGCCAGCAGCTTAAACAGCTACGAGCAGTACTTC
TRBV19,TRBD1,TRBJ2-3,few,CASSPTGGGTDTQYF,TGTGCCAGTAGCCCCACAGGGGGCGGCACAGATACGCAGTATTTT
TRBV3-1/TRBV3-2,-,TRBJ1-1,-,CASSQGARAEAFF,TGTGCCAGCAGCCAGGGGGCGCGGGCTGAAGCTTTCTTT
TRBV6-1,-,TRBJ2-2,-,CASSEEVAEAPNTGELFF,TGTGCCAGCAGTGAAGAGGTAGCGGAGGCCCCGAACACCGGGGAGCTGTTTTTT
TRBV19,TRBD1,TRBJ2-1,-,CASSIGSGQVFNEQFF,TGTGCCAGTAGTATAGGTTCCGGACAGGTCTTCAATGAGCAGTTCTTC
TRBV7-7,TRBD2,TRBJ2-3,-,CASSIAGGSDTQYF,TGTGCTAGCAGCATAGCGGGGGGGTCAGATACGCAGTATTTT
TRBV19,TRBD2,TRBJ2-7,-,CASSSSGPASKGQYF,TGTGCCAGTAGTTCTAGCGGCCCCGCTTCCAAGGGGCAGTACTTC
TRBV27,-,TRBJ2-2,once,CASSVTGELFF,TGTGCCAGCAGTGTTACAGGGGAGCTGTTTTTT
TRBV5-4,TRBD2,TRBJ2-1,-,CASSFHLAGVGNEQFF,TGTGCCAGCAGCTTCCACCTAGCGGGAGTCGGCAATGAGCAGTTCTTC
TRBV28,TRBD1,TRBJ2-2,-,CASNPTGQGATGELFF,TGTGCCAGCAACCCGACGGGACAGGGGGCCACCGGGGAGCTGTTTTTT
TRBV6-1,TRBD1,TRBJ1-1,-,CASSGGRGRGGTEAFF,TGTGCCAGCAGTGGCGGCAGGGGGCGCGGAGGCACTGAAGCTTTCTTT
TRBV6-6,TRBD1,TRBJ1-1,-,CANSYSDRETAEAFF,TGTGCCAACAGTTACTCGGACAGGGAAACTGCTGAAGCTTTCTTT
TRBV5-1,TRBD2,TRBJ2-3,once,CASSLGREDRTDTQYF,TGCGCCAGCAGCTTGGGGCGGGAGGACAGAACAGATACGCAGTATTTT
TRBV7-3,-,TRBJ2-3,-,CASSPRRGGEDTQYF,TGTGCCAGCAGCCCCCGTAGGGGGGGTGAAGATACGCAGTATTTT
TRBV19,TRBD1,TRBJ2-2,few,CASSFPGTGNTGELFF,TGTGCCAGTAGCTTCCCAGGGACAGGGAACACCGGGGAGCTGTTTTTT
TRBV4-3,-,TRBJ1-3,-,CASSQDLLQRPSGNTIYF,TGCGCCAGCAGCCAAGATCTTTTACAGCGGCCCTCTGGAAACACCATATATTTT
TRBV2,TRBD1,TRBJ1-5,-,CASNNRGLGNQPQHF,TGTGCCAGCAATAACAGGGGGCTGGGCAATCAGCCCCAGCATTTT
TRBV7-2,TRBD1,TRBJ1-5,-,CASSLRQGGQPQHF,TGTGCCAGCAGCTTACGACAGGGCGGTCAGCCCCAGCATTTT
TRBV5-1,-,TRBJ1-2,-,CASSRRTLRQDFYGYTF,TGCGCCAGCAGTCGTAGGACTTTACGACAGGATTTCTATGGCTACACCTTC
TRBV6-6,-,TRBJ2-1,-,CASNNDRRKFF,TGTGCCAGCAATAATGACAGGCGCAAGTTCTTC
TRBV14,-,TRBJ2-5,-,CASSHFPGTQYF,TGTGCCAGCAGCCACTTCCCGGGGACCCAGTACTTC
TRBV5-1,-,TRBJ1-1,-,CASSLTGIEAFF,TGCGCCAGCAGCTTGACAGGTATTGAAGCTTTCTTT